This TCR beta chain was obtained from a study of regulatory T cells in long-lasting Graves disease. Researchers made TCR beta libraries by using iRepertoire HTBI primers and running Arm-PCR on CDR3 regions. MiXCR was run by TCRdb on the multiplex PCR reads, yielding one entry per CDR3 protein. The sample records hundreds of thousands of distinct CDR3 sequences, around a fifth being singletons. CDR3 size: 13 residues. Deletions cut 7 bases from V and 1 base from J, with 8 bases between. Study-level results: Peripheral blood was the sole material, not thyroid tissue. Fewer public clonotypes were shared by new patients (approximately 1,000) than by persistent patients (2,741). Favored usage of TRBV28, TRBJ1-2 and TRBJ2-5 was recorded in persistent disease.

Time point: persistent/refractory GD, antithyroid drugs over 5 years with positive TRAb. From RNA extracted from PBMCs, the TCR library was made. Patients came from an endocrinology department in Xi'an, China. As concerns this clonotype: What it binds is not known.

V and J are TRBV12-3 or TRBV12-4 and TRBJ1-5; the D is unclear. The sample in question was peripheral blood mononuclear cells (PBMCs), obtained when the disease was refractory, from a patient treated with antithyroid drugs. This sequence was found in a female donor with Graves disease. This chain's CDR3 is CASTTDSNQPQHF. The CDR3 region has the DNA TGTGCCAGCACTACGGACAGCAATCAGCCCCAGCATTTT.